The 20 T cell receptor beta chains below come from one sample, sequenced in a study of blood T cell repertoires in COVID-19. Profiling relied on immunoSEQ multiplex PCR, and the TCRdb table lists in-frame clones only, not all of them. The table has about 210,000 clones, 85% seen once; the top ten hold roughly a sixth. The specimen was PBMCs or T cells enriched from blood (not recorded which). The receptor source for this set is a man aged 35 to 55 who had recovered from COVID-19.

The J gene is TRBJ1-2, the V gene TRBV7-2; D unresolved. V lost 5 bases to trimming and J lost 3 bases, with 7 bases between them. CDR3 length: 12 residues. Germline values: CDR1 SGHTA, CDR2 FQGNSA. CDR3 nucleotides: TGTGCCAGCAGCCCAGGTGACTATGGCTACACCTTC. Translating it yields CASSPGDYGYTF.

The chain links TRBV9 to TRBJ2-2; maybe TRBD2 (6 bases). This CDR3 is built from 17 residues. Germline CDR1 is SGDLS and CDR2 is YYNGEE. V lost 0 bases, J lost 2 bases, and 14 bases lay in between. CDR3 sequence: CASSVGAEGLNTGELFF. The CDR3 bases are TGTGCCAGCAGCGTAGGGGCGGAAGGACTAAACACCGGGGAGCTGTTTTTT.

The chain uses TRBV4-1 and TRBJ2-7; weak D call: TRBD1 (6 bases). The length of the CDR3 is 15 residues. The V gene's germline CDR1 is MGHRA and CDR2 YSYEKL. Trimming pared 0 bases from V and 2 bases from J, leaving 11 bases between. CDR3 bases: TGCGCCAGCAGCCAAGATCTCCGGGACACCTACGAGCAGTACTTC. Protein: CASSQDLRDTYEQYF.

CDR3 sequence reads: CASSWTSGKGDTQYF. The DNA of the CDR3 is TGTGCCAGCAGCTGGACTAGCGGGAAAGGGGATACGCAGTATTTT. The chain uses TRBV14 and TRBJ2-3, with 12 bases fitting TRBD2. This CDR3 contains 15 residues. Germline lookup yields CDR1 SGHDN and CDR2 FVKESK. Trimming cost V 5 bases and J 6 bases; bases outside gene matches: 6. Full variable domain (outside the CDR3, taken from reference TRBV14 and TRBJ2-3): EAGVTQFPSHSVIEKGQTVTLRCDPISGHDNLYWYRRVMGKEIKFLLHFVKESKQDESGMPNNRFLAERTGGTYSTLKVQPAELEDSGVYFCASSWTSGKGDTQYFGPGTRLTVL.

The chain joins TRBV5-1 to TRBJ2-1, with D maybe TRBD1 (5 bases). V was pared by 0 bases and J by 7 bases, with 8 bases between. In germline, CDR1 is SGHRS, CDR2 YFSETQ. CDR3 size: 13 residues. In DNA form, the CDR3 reads TGCGCCAGCAGCTTGGAGGGGTGGAATGAGCAGTTCTTC. This codes for CASSLEGWNEQFF.

This clone was seen more than once but under ten times. The CDR3 DNA reads TGTGCCACCAGTGATCTGCGGGACGAGCAGTACTTC. Translated, it gives CATSDLRDEQYF. The chain carries TRBV24-1 and TRBJ2-7, with a possible D match to TRBD2 (5 bases). CDR1 and CDR2 from the germline V gene are KGHDR and SFDVKD. CDR3 size: 12 residues. The V gene lost 3 bases and the J gene lost 5 bases, with 7 bases spanning the gap.

The chain employs TRBV7-8 and TRBJ1-3; no definite D call. The germline V gene has CDR1 SGHVS and CDR2 FQNEAQ. This CDR3 spans 16 amino acids. Trimming stripped 6 bases from V and 3 bases from J, with 18 bases between. DNA for the CDR3: TGTGCCAGCAGTCTTACCGGCAGGTTCGGTGGAAACACCATATATTTT. Its translation: CASSLTGRFGGNTIYF.

The chain carries TRBV30 and TRBJ2-3; D is unresolved. V lost 0 bases and J 5 bases, leaving 15 bases between the germline ends. Germline V gene data show CDR1 as GTSNPN and CDR2 as SVGIG (reference sequence). CDR3 length: 15 amino acids. In DNA, the CDR3 is TGTGCCTGGAGTGTAACACGTATCCCTCAAGATACGCAGTATTTT. It yields the protein CAWSVTRIPQDTQYF.

This clone was detected once. This chain connects TRBV6-5 to TRBJ2-1; perhaps TRBD1 as D (6 bases). CDR1 and CDR2 (germline): MNHEY, SVGAGI. The CDR3 is 15 residues long. V lost 7 bases to trimming and J lost 5 bases, with 18 bases between them. The CDR3 region is CASNTGQGGNNEQFF. The DNA of the CDR3 is TGTGCCAGCAATACCGGGCAAGGGGGTAACAATGAGCAGTTCTTC.

The V gene is TRBV4-1, the J gene TRBJ1-4; TRBD1 matches at 7 bases. V shed 1 base, J shed 5 bases, and the junction held 1 base outside the gene matches. From germline, CDR1 is MGHRA and CDR2 YSYEKL. The CDR3 contains 14 residues. The CDR3 DNA sequence: TGCGCCAGCAGCCAAGCGACAGGGAATGAAAAACTGTTTTTT. Its translation is CASSQATGNEKLFF.

The chain employs TRBV25-1 and TRBJ1-1, with D hard to call. Deletions cut 2 bases from V and 5 bases from J, with 12 bases between. There are 14 residues in the CDR3. Germline V lookup: CDR1 MGHDK, CDR2 SYGVNS. In DNA, the CDR3 is TGTGCCAGCAGTGAAGAGGGATTAAGGACTGAAGCTTTCTTT. This codes for CASSEEGLRTEAFF.

The chain recombines TRBV7-9 with TRBJ2-7; 10 positions match TRBD2. CDR3 length: 14 amino acids. The J segment lost 1 base and the V segment lost 5 bases, leaving 2 bases of the junction unmatched. Germline V gene sequence: CDR1 SEHNR, CDR2 FQNEAQ (reference sequence). The CDR3 here is CASSGAGGSYEQYF. In nucleotides, the CDR3 is TGTGCCAGCAGCGGAGCGGGAGGGTCCTACGAGCAGTACTTC.

The CDR3 bases are TGTGCCAGTACTCAGGTCGACGGGGAGCTGTTTTTT. Translated: CASTQVDGELFF. The chain employs TRBV19 and TRBJ2-2; no firm D call. Germline V lookup: CDR1 LNHDA, CDR2 SQIVND (reference sequence). V was clipped by 7 bases and J by 7 bases, with 10 bases between them. The CDR3 has 12 amino acids. Full variable domain (rest looked up from reference TRBV19 and TRBJ2-2): DGGITQSPKYLFRKEGQNVTLSCEQNLNHDAMYWYRQDPGQGLRLIYYSQIVNDFQKGDIAEGYSVSREKKESFPLTVTSAQKNPTAFYLCASTQVDGELFFGEGSRLTVL.

The chain has TRBV4-2 and TRBJ1-3; D call uncertain. V dropped 4 bases and J dropped 3 bases, with 10 bases sitting between them. The germline V gene has CDR1 LGHNA and CDR2 YNFKEQ. This CDR3 has 14 amino acids. For the CDR3, the DNA is TGTGCCAGCAGCCCTCGAGCCTTTGGAAACACCATATATTTT. This codes for CASSPRAFGNTIYF.

The gene calls are TRBV19 and TRBJ1-5, with 7 bases identical to TRBD1. The CDR3 sequence is 14 residues long. The germline V gene has CDR1 LNHDA and CDR2 SQIVND (reference sequence). V lost 10 bases to trimming and J lost 4 bases; unmatched junction nucleotides: 10. This CDR3 reads CATTPGQQNQPQHF. In nucleotides, the CDR3 is TGTGCCACCACACCGGGACAGCAAAATCAGCCCCAGCATTTT.

The chain employs TRBV12-3 or TRBV12-4 and TRBJ1-5, with D possibly being TRBD1 (5 bases). The V end lost 11 bases, the J end lost 5 bases, and 10 bases lay between the germline ends. The CDR3 totals 11 residues. CDR3 coding DNA: TGTGCCTGGGGCTTCGATCAGCCCCAGCATTTT. Protein: CAWGFDQPQHF.

V gene TRBV6-2 or TRBV6-3 combines with J gene TRBJ2-2; TRBD1 aligns across 8 bases. The V and J ends lost 5 bases and 3 bases, in that order; junction bases with no gene match: 2. The CDR3 sequence is 14 residues long. Germline values: CDR1 MNHEY, CDR2 SVGEGT. Here the CDR3 DNA reads TGTGCCAGCAGTCCAGGGGGCTACACCGGGGAGCTGTTTTTT. It specifies CASSPGGYTGELFF.

The rearrangement links TRBV6-2 or TRBV6-3 to TRBJ1-1; D is undetermined. V was cut by 0 bases and J by 11 bases, with 13 bases left in between. CDR3 length: 13 residues. Germline V gene lookup returns CDR1 MNHEY and CDR2 SVGEGT. The CDR3 is CASSYSKPSRAFF. DNA for the CDR3: TGTGCCAGCAGTTACTCGAAGCCGTCTCGGGCTTTCTTT.

The CDR3 coding sequence is TGTGCCAGCAGCTTAGTGGAGGACGGTAATCAGCCCCAGCATTTT. This translates into CASSLVEDGNQPQHF. This rearrangement joins TRBV7-2 to TRBJ1-5, with no clear D. CDR3 length: 15 residues. Trimming took off 1 base at V and 4 bases at J, with 11 bases between the two ends. The germline V gene encodes CDR1 SGHTA and CDR2 FQGNSA.

The chain links TRBV15 to TRBJ2-5; 11 nucleotides align to TRBD1. CDR1 and CDR2 from the germline V gene are LNHNV and YYDKDF (reference sequence). The CDR3 sequence is 17 residues long. The V and J ends lost 0 bases and 6 bases, in that order; junction bases with no gene match: 9. DNA for the CDR3: TGTGCCACCAGCAGAGATATAAGGACAGGGGGCATGAAGACCCAGTACTTC. It is translated as CATSRDIRTGGMKTQYF.